This TCR beta chain was recorded in a study of blood T cell repertoires in COVID-19. Per the study methods: Reference gene primer amplification yielded estimated nucleated cell counts. Repertoires were generated with immunoSEQ multiplex PCR, while TCRdb's copy carries only in-frame clones and drops some. V, J and clone size derive from that table, while D and trimming were established from the DNA sequence. The repertoire has around 210,000 clones, under 90% of them found once; the top ten carry 7.8%. Germline lookup yields CDR1 SGHNT and CDR2 YYREEE (reference sequence). V trimming: 4 bases; J trimming: 3 bases; junction bases outside the gene matches: 3. The length of the CDR3 is 13 residues.

The sample was peripheral blood. The V call is TRBV5-4, the J call TRBJ1-1; 7 bases line up with TRBD1. This TCR was recovered from an elderly woman with COVID-19, enrolled during active disease. The CDR3 DNA sequence: TGTGCCAGCAGCAAAGACAGGGACACTGAAGCTTTCTTT. It encodes CASSKDRDTEAFF.